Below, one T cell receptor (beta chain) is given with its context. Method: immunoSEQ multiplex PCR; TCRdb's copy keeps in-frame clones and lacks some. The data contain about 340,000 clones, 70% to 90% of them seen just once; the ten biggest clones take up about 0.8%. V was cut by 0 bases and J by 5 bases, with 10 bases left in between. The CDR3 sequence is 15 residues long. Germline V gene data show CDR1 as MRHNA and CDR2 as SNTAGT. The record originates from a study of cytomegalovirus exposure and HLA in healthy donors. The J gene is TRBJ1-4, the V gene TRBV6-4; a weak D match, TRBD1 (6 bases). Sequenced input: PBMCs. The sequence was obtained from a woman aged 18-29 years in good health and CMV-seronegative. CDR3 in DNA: TGTGCCAGCAGTGACTCTGGGGGCCCCAATGAAAAACTGTTTTTT. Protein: CASSDSGGPNEKLFF.